This section outlines one T cell receptor beta chain sequence together with its context. The antigen remains undetermined. TCR beta CDR3 sequences were amplified from RNA transcripts. The HTBI set primed first-round TCR CDR3 RT-PCR. TCRdb reanalysed the multiplex PCR reads using MiXCR and keeps one entry per CDR3 protein. The sample carries some 180,000 distinct CDR3 sequences, around 15% recorded once. This record belongs to a study of T cells in Graves' hyperthyroidism and ophthalmopathy. These patients, aged 18 to 65, had recently diagnosed hyperthyroidism lasting under 2 months. CDR1 is SGDLS and CDR2 is YYNGEE in the germline V gene. This CDR3 has 14 amino acids. Unmatched junction bases numbered 9, after V lost 7 bases and J lost 5 bases. General study results and limits: Ophthalmopathy, as predicted by the model, came a median around 7 months after the prediction. Most thyroid clonotypes with frequency above 0.001 were detected in blood.

The sample comprised blood. This clonotype originated in a woman aged 45-65 years with Graves' hyperthyroidism. The chain couples TRBV9 to TRBJ2-5; 9 positions agree with TRBD1. The CDR3 loop reads CASSVGQGIETQYF. CDR3 nucleotide sequence: TGTGCCAGCTCTGTGGGACAGGGAATTGAGACCCAGTACTTC.